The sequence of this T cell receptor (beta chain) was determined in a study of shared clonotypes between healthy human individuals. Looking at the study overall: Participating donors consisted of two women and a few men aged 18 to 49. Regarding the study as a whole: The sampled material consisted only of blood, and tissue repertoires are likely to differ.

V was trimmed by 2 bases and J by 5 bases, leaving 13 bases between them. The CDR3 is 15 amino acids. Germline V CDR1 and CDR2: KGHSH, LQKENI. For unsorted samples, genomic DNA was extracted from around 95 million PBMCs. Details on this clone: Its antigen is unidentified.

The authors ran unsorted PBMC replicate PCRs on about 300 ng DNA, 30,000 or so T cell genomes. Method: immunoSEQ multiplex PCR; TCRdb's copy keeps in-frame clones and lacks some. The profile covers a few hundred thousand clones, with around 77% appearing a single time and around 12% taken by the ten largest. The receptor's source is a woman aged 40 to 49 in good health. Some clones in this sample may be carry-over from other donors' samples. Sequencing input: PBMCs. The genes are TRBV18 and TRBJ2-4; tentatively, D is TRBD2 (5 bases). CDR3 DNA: TGTGCCAGCTCACCAGTGGGTGAGGGTCAAAACATTCAGTACTTC. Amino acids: CASSPVGEGQNIQYF.